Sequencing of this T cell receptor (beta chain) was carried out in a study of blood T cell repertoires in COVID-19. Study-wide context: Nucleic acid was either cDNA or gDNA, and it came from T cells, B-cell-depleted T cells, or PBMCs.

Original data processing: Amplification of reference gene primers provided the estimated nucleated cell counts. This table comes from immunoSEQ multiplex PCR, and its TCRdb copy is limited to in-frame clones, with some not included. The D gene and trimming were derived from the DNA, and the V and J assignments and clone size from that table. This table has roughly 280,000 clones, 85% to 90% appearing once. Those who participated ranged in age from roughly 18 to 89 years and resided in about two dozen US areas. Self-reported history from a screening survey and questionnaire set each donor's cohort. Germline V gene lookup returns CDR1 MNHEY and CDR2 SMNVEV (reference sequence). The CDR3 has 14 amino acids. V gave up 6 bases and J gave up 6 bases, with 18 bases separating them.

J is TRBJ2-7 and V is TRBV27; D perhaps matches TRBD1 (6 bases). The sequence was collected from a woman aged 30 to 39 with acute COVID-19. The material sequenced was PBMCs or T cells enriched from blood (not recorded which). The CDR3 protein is CASRPHRDVGEQYF. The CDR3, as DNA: TGTGCCAGCAGACCCCACAGGGATGTAGGCGAGCAGTACTTC.